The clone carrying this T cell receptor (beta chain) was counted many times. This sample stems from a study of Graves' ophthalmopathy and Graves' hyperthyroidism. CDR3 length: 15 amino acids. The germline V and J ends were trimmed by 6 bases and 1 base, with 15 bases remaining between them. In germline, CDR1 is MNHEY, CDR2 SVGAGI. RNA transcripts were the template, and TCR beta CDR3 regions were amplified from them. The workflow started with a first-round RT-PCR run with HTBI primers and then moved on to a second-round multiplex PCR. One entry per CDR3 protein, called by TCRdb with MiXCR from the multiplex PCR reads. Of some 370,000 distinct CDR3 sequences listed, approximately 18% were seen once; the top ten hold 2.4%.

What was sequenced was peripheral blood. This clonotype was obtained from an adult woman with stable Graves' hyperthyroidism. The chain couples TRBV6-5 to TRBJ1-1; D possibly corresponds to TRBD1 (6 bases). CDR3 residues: CASSLQGLGNTEAFF. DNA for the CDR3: TGTGCCAGCAGCTTACAGGGTTTAGGGAACACTGAAGCTTTCTTT.